One sample yielded the 24 T cell receptor beta chains listed below, sequenced in a study of Ad26.COV2.S vaccination and SARS-CoV-2 variants. Noted treatment: over 15 received Ad26.COV2.S at low or high dose, single or two shots; about 5 received placebo; per-sample allocation not given. Sample collection was performed on day 63 after the first vaccine or placebo injection. The data were produced by immunoSEQ multiplex PCR, yet TCRdb's version contains in-frame clones alone and is incomplete. This table holds nearly 400,000 clones, about 88% found once. The sequencing used peripheral blood, collected in a trial of Ad26.COV2.S vaccine versus placebo. The receptor source for this set is a person aged 18-65 years who received the Ad26.COV2.S COVID-19 vaccine or a placebo.

V and J are TRBV12-3 or TRBV12-4 and TRBJ2-2; no firm D call. The CDR3 totals 11 residues. V was pared by 7 bases and J by 5 bases, with 5 bases between. The CDR3 here is CASTFTGELFF. CDR3 DNA: TGTGCCAGCACCTTTACCGGGGAGCTGTTTTTT.

The chain couples TRBV4-1 to TRBJ2-1; D possibly corresponds to TRBD2 (6 bases). Germline lookup yields CDR1 MGHRA and CDR2 YSYEKL. V was trimmed by 1 base and J by 9 bases, leaving 25 bases between them. This CDR3 is 18 amino acids long. The CDR3 spells CASSQGDSGNRAGAEQFF. The CDR3 coding sequence is TGCGCCAGCAGCCAAGGGGACTCTGGGAATAGGGCGGGTGCTGAGCAGTTCTTC.

V gene TRBV6-5 combines with J gene TRBJ2-7, with D unclear. The V end was cut by 6 bases, the J end by 4 bases, with 10 bases between. The CDR3 loop spans 12 amino acids. Germline V CDR1 and CDR2: MNHEY, SVGAGI. This chain's CDR3 is CASSPAVYEQYF. The CDR3 DNA follows: TGTGCCAGCAGCCCCGCGGTTTACGAGCAGTACTTC.

V gene TRBV5-4 combines with J gene TRBJ1-2; 9 bases map to TRBD1. Germline assignment: CDR1 SGHNT and CDR2 YYREEE (reference sequence). There are 13 residues in the CDR3. V shed 6 bases, J shed 5 bases, and the junction held 5 bases outside the gene matches. CDR3 bases: TGTGCCAGCACTCCGGGACAGGGTTATGGCTACACCTTC. Protein sequence: CASTPGQGYGYTF.

V gene TRBV5-5 combines with J gene TRBJ2-7; TRBD2 agrees at 7 bases. The trim removed 4 bases at V and 7 bases at J, leaving 5 bases unmatched. CDR3 length: 12 residues. Germline CDR1 SGHKS, CDR2 YYEKEE (reference sequence). The CDR3 coding sequence is TGTGCCAGCAGCCTCCCCGGGGGGGAGCAGTACTTC. This sequence encodes CASSLPGGEQYF.

This sequence joins TRBV6-1 and TRBJ2-7, with D possibly being TRBD2 (5 bases). V lost 1 base, J lost 3 bases, and 28 bases lay in between. CDR1 and CDR2 (germline): MNHNS, SASEGT. The CDR3 runs 20 residues. The CDR3 DNA reads TGTGCCAGCAGTGAAGGATTCTGGGTAAGGTTCTCCGGGAATAGCTACGAGCAGTACTTC. Translating gives CASSEGFWVRFSGNSYEQYF.

This rearrangement joins TRBV28 to TRBJ2-1; D is perhaps TRBD2 (6 bases). The germline gives CDR1 MDHEN, CDR2 SYDVKM. V lost 7 bases and J lost 4, with 17 bases in between. The CDR3 is 15 residues long. CDR3 loop: CASTPGEAAYNEQFF. DNA of the CDR3: TGTGCCAGCACGCCTGGGGAGGCGGCATACAATGAGCAGTTCTTC.

The gene calls are TRBV24-1 and TRBJ2-3; D unclear. This CDR3 has 16 residues. The germline V gene has CDR1 KGHDR and CDR2 SFDVKD. With 4 bases removed from V and 3 bases from J, the gap between germline ends came to 16 bases. CDR3 in amino acids: CATSDPGPGATDTQYF. As DNA, the CDR3 is TGTGCCACCAGTGACCCGGGTCCGGGCGCGACAGATACGCAGTATTTT.

J is TRBJ2-5 and V is TRBV28; 8 bases align to TRBD2. CDR3 size: 16 residues. Germline CDR1 is MDHEN and CDR2 is SYDVKM. V trimming: 3 bases; J trimming: 5 bases; junction bases outside the gene matches: 11. The CDR3 DNA sequence: TGTGCCAGCAGTTTCAACTATAGGTCTAGCGGGGAGACCCAGTACTTC. Translating gives CASSFNYRSSGETQYF.

The chain couples TRBV5-6 to TRBJ2-1, with a possible D match to TRBD1 (5 bases). The CDR3 totals 17 residues. Deletions cut 3 bases from V and 7 bases from J, with 23 bases between. Germline values: CDR1 SGHDT, CDR2 YYEEEE. CDR3 in amino acids: CASSSAIRGRPKNEQFF. CDR3 in DNA: TGTGCCAGCAGCTCGGCGATTAGGGGTCGGCCGAAAAATGAGCAGTTCTTC.

This clone appeared once. The chain couples TRBV14 to TRBJ2-1; the D is unclear. Germline assignment: CDR1 SGHDN and CDR2 FVKESK. With 4 bases removed from V and 8 bases from J, the gap between germline ends came to 12 bases. This CDR3 comprises 13 residues. DNA of the CDR3: TGTGCCAGCAGCCTTCACGTTGGGGATGAGCAGTTCTTC. It encodes CASSLHVGDEQFF.

The chain links TRBV28 to TRBJ2-1, with TRBD2 matching over 12 bases. The CDR3 spans 17 residues. The trim removed 3 bases at V and 4 bases at J, leaving 7 bases unmatched. The germline CDR1 and CDR2 sequences are MDHEN and SYDVKM. CDR3 in amino acids: CASSFPSGRELYNEQFF. DNA for the CDR3: TGTGCCAGCAGTTTTCCTAGCGGGAGGGAACTTTACAATGAGCAGTTCTTC.

V and J are TRBV19 and TRBJ2-3, with a weak D call TRBD2 (5 bases). Trimming cost V 1 base and J 6 bases, with 11 bases left between them. The germline V gene has CDR1 LNHDA and CDR2 SQIVND (reference sequence). The CDR3 has 14 residues. CDR3 nucleotides: TGTGCCAGTAGTATAGGTGGTCGGGGTGATACGCAGTATTTT. It yields the protein CASSIGGRGDTQYF.

The chain combines TRBV28 with TRBJ1-2, with D possibly matching TRBD1 (6 bases). The V and J ends lost 3 bases and 4 bases respectively, with 12 bases between them. Germline V gives CDR1 MDHEN, CDR2 SYDVKM. The CDR3 consists of 14 residues. The CDR3: CASSFAGVGYGYTF. CDR3 bases: TGTGCCAGCAGTTTCGCAGGGGTGGGCTATGGCTACACCTTC.

V and J are TRBV12-3 or TRBV12-4 and TRBJ2-2, with D maybe TRBD2 (7 bases). Trimming shortened V by 6 bases and J by 11 bases, and 16 bases separated the two germline ends. The CDR3 has 13 residues. Here the CDR3 reads CASRVAGAVELFF. As DNA, the CDR3 is TGTGCCAGCAGGGTGGCGGGGGCGGTAGAGCTGTTTTTT.

The chain couples TRBV19 to TRBJ2-5; possible D gene TRBD2, 6 bases. CDR1 and CDR2 (germline): LNHDA, SQIVND (reference sequence). This CDR3 comprises 15 residues. Trimming removed 5 bases from V and 5 bases from J, with 18 bases in between. CDR3 sequence: CASSPPWGSGETQYF. The DNA of the CDR3 is TGTGCCAGTAGTCCCCCATGGGGGAGCGGGGAGACCCAGTACTTC. Full variable domain (missing parts from reference TRBV19 and TRBJ2-5): DGGITQSPKYLFRKEGQNVTLSCEQNLNHDAMYWYRQDPGQGLRLIYYSQIVNDFQKGDIAEGYSVSREKKESFPLTVTSAQKNPTAFYLCASSPPWGSGETQYFGPGTRLLVL.

The CDR3 coding sequence is TGTGCCAGCAGTGATGGACGGGACAGAAGCCGATATAATTCACCCCTCCACTTT. Amino acid sequence: CASSDGRDRSRYNSPLHF. The genes are TRBV2 and TRBJ1-6, with 7 bases fitting TRBD1. This CDR3 spans 18 amino acids. Trimming took 3 bases from V and 4 from J; bases not matched to a gene: 12. The germline CDR1 and CDR2 sequences are SNHLY and FYNNEI.

The V call is TRBV28, the J call TRBJ2-3; D possibly corresponds to TRBD2 (6 bases). Germline V gives CDR1 MDHEN, CDR2 SYDVKM. V was shortened by 2 bases and J by 2 bases, with 14 bases between the two germline ends. The CDR3 has 16 amino acids. CDR3 DNA: TGTGCCAGCAGTTTAGGGCGGCTAGCGCCCACAGATACGCAGTATTTT. Translated, it gives CASSLGRLAPTDTQYF.

The chain recombines TRBV19 with TRBJ1-6; D might be TRBD1 (5 bases). CDR3 length: 13 amino acids. CDR1 and CDR2 (germline): LNHDA, SQIVND (reference sequence). V was trimmed by 9 bases and J by 8 bases, leaving 14 bases between them. The CDR3 DNA reads as TGTGCCAGCTCCCTCGGGGGTGATTCACCCCTCCACTTT. As protein: CASSLGGDSPLHF.

This chain uses TRBV25-1 with TRBJ2-5; TRBD2 might be the D (5 bases). Germline CDR1 is MGHDK and CDR2 is SYGVNS. V was clipped by 4 bases and J by 3 bases, with 18 bases between them. The CDR3 spans 16 residues. Written as DNA, the CDR3 is TGTGCCAGCAGTGGGCCAGGTGGGGAGAGAGAAGAGACCCAGTACTTC. This sequence encodes CASSGPGGEREETQYF.

The chain is built from TRBV5-1 and TRBJ2-7, with 7 nucleotides matching TRBD1. The germline V gene encodes CDR1 SGHRS and CDR2 YFSETQ. The CDR3 is 15 amino acids. V trimming: 3 bases; J trimming: 4 bases; junction bases outside the gene matches: 10. The CDR3 here is CASSSGDRRGYEQYF. The CDR3, as DNA: TGCGCCAGCAGCTCCGGGGACAGAAGAGGGTACGAGCAGTACTTC.

J is TRBJ2-4 and V is TRBV30; 7 bases map to TRBD1. CDR1 and CDR2 (germline): GTSNPN, SVGIG (reference sequence). The CDR3 has 12 amino acids. V shed 0 bases, J shed 9 bases, and the junction held 2 bases outside the gene matches. Here the CDR3 DNA reads TGTGCCTGGAGTGTGACAGGGAGCATTCAGTACTTC. This gives the protein CAWSVTGSIQYF.

CDR3 sequence reads: CASSHRGDTEAFF. DNA of the CDR3: TGTGCCAGTAGTCACAGGGGGGACACTGAAGCTTTCTTT. This chain connects TRBV19 to TRBJ1-1; 8 positions match TRBD1. This CDR3 contains 13 residues. Germline assignment: CDR1 LNHDA and CDR2 SQIVND (reference sequence). Germline trimming cut 5 bases from V and 3 bases from J; bases unmatched to any gene: 2.

This clone showed up just once. V and J are TRBV24-1 and TRBJ2-5, with TRBD2 identical over 13 bases. In germline, CDR1 is KGHDR, CDR2 SFDVKD. The CDR3 has 14 amino acids. Unmatched junction bases numbered 6, after V lost 7 bases and J lost 8 bases. For the CDR3, the DNA is TGTGCCACCAGCCCCGGGACTAGCGGGAACACCCAGTACTTC. Protein: CATSPGTSGNTQYF.